This T cell receptor beta chain was identified in a study of blood T cell repertoires in COVID-19 (TCRdb year 2020). Regarding the complete study: Collaborator samples came from the United States, Italy and Spain and covered acute and convalescent phases of COVID-19. A freely available public database, intended as a resource for researchers studying the immune response to SARS-CoV-2, is where the repertoires were released. Samples came from the ongoing ImmuneRACE study (first 160 participants) plus 1,254 subjects from 6 global collaborators. Nearly every sample came with metadata listing a de-identified subject ID, COVID-19 status, age in years and sex. Where available, HLA class I and class II types were obtained from metadata supplied by the sample provider rather than from assay-based typing. Subjects who had been exposed to COVID-19, were actively infected with it, or had recovered from it provided the deeply sampled blood TCRbeta repertoires that made up the dataset. The prospective study material was composed of cDNA or gDNA derived from T cells, B-cell-depleted T cells, or PBMCs.

Overall study outcomes, separate from this receptor: The quantity of clinical and demographic metadata differed by source and by participant and was supplied without curation.

V is pared back by 7 bases and J by 12 bases, with 22 bases lying between the germline termini. Taken from cysteine to phenylalanine, the CDR3 has 13 residues. Solely the CDR3 DNA is kept, with 39 bases framed from the first base. Whole blood was collected in K2EDTA tubes by collaborating institutions according to the institutions' own protocols. For TCRbeta analysis, collaborators shipped samples in one of three forms: frozen whole blood, isolated PBMCs, or DNA extracted from either of those sample types. Regarding this clone: Its antigen remains undetermined. One base away there is no much larger clone; base qualities are not given.

TCRbeta CDR3 regions were amplified from genomic DNA using the immunoSEQ Assay, a bias-controlled multiplex PCR. On the study's bioinformatics: The number of nucleated cells in each sample was estimated by amplification of reference gene primers within the assay. To quantify the absolute abundance of each unique TCRbeta CDR3 rearrangement, sequence reads were collapsed and filtered. For each sample, productive Simpson clonality was calculated as the square root of Simpson's diversity index across productive rearrangements. Sourced from immuneACCESS, this table was stored by TCRdb with only in-frame sequences that have V and J called. A share of the clones is absent; for the studies checked, an unresolved V gene accounts for under half, and the remainder has no known explanation. The V and J calls and clone size are taken from that table; D and trimming were inferred from the DNA. Counted in this sample were over 350,000 clones; 75% to 90% of them appeared once. The ten largest make up roughly 4% of the sample.

This clonotype originated in a woman aged 30 to 39 with acute or convalescent COVID-19. Source material: peripheral blood. This chain joins TRBV12-3 or TRBV12-4 to TRBJ2-7; possibly the D gene is TRBD1, per 5 matching bases. Here the CDR3 is given as CASTNRTSPGVYF. The DNA sequence is given as TGTGCCAGCACCAATCGGACAAGCCCTGGGGTGTACTTC.